These T cell receptor beta chains were read from a single sample in a study of blood T cell repertoires in COVID-19. The repertoire was sequenced with immunoSEQ multiplex PCR; TCRdb's copy has only in-frame clones and lacks some. The data contain around 330,000 clones, 89% of them singletons. The sequencing sample was made of PBMCs or T cells enriched from blood (not recorded which). These receptors all come from a woman in her thirties or forties who had recovered from COVID-19. The CDR3 runs from the conserved cysteine through the conserved F or W. The order of the fields is V gene, D gene, J gene, clone size, CDR3 DNA, CDR3 protein. D genes are given only for firm matches. Where a row states a size, it is once, few, many or the class of an expanded clone; other rows omit it.

TRBV7-9	TRBD1	TRBJ1-2	NA	TGTGCCAGCAGCCCCCGATTACAGGGGACCGGCTACACCTTC	CASSPRLQGTGYTF
TRBV7-2	TRBD2	TRBJ2-3	NA	TGTGCCAGCAGCTATAGCGGGGGGAACACAGATACGCAGTATTTT	CASSYSGGNTDTQYF
TRBV18	TRBD1	TRBJ1-4	NA	TGTGCCAGCTCCCAAGACGCTATAGGGACAGGGGAAAAACTGTTTTTT	CASSQDAIGTGEKLFF
TRBV20-1	NA	TRBJ1-1	NA	TGCAGTGCTAGTGAGGTGCCAGGAATGGTTAAGATCAGATTCCCTGAAGCTTTCTTT	CSASEVPGMVKIRFPEAFF
TRBV7-9	TRBD2	TRBJ2-5	NA	TGTGCCAGCAGCTCCTCATCGCCGGGACTAGCGGGAGACTTGGAGACCCAGTACTTC	CASSSSSPGLAGDLETQYF
TRBV19	TRBD2	TRBJ2-7	NA	TGTGCCAGTAGTACGGAAGCGGGAGGGGTCGAAGAGCAGTACTTC	CASSTEAGGVEEQYF
TRBV7-8	TRBD1	TRBJ2-6	NA	TGTGCCAGCAGCCCGACCTCACCGGGACAGGTGCTAGGCGTCCTGACTTTC	CASSPTSPGQVLGVLTF
TRBV10-2	TRBD1	TRBJ1-5	NA	TGCGCCAGCAGGGGACAGGGCTACAATCAGCCCCAGCATTTT	CASRGQGYNQPQHF
TRBV6-5	NA	TRBJ2-5	NA	TGTGCCAGCAGTTATTTTCGGCAGGGGACCCAGTACTTC	CASSYFRQGTQYF
TRBV24-1	NA	TRBJ1-2	NA	TGTGCCACCAGTGATTTCGCGGGCTATGGCTACACCTTC	CATSDFAGYGYTF
TRBV25-1	TRBD1	TRBJ1-2	NA	TGTGCCAGCAGTCTTCAGGGACAGTCCGGCTATGGCTACACCTTC	CASSLQGQSGYGYTF
TRBV11-3	TRBD2	TRBJ2-7	once	TGTGCCAGCAGCCCTACTAGCGGGAGCCACGAGCAGTACTTC	CASSPTSGSHEQYF
TRBV19	NA	TRBJ1-2	NA	TGTGCCAGTAGTATCGAACACCATTATGGCTACACCTTC	CASSIEHHYGYTF
TRBV9	TRBD2	TRBJ2-2	NA	TGTGCCAGCAGCGACCGTTCGACTAGCGGGGGGAACACCGGGGAGCTGTTTTTT	CASSDRSTSGGNTGELFF
TRBV7-9	NA	TRBJ2-5	few	TGTGCCAGCACCCTAGGAGCTAGCGTAGAGACCCAGTACTTC	CASTLGASVETQYF
TRBV6-6	NA	TRBJ2-7	NA	TGTGCCAGCACTCTGACAGGAACCCCCACCTACGAGCAGTACTTC	CASTLTGTPTYEQYF
TRBV5-8	NA	TRBJ2-5	NA	TGTGCCAGCAGCTTTGGGGGGGCAAGCCAAGAGACCCAGTACTTC	CASSFGGASQETQYF
TRBV19	NA	TRBJ1-1	NA	TGTGCCAGTAAAGGAAGGGGTGAAGCTTTCTTT	CASKGRGEAFF
TRBV5-1	TRBD2	TRBJ2-7	NA	TGCGCCAGCAGCTTCAGCGGCGGGAGCTCCTACGAGCAGTACTTC	CASSFSGGSSYEQYF
TRBV18	TRBD1	TRBJ1-3	NA	TGTGCCAGCTCAAGACAGGGAGAAAACCCTGGAAACACCATATATTTT	CASSRQGENPGNTIYF
TRBV24-1	TRBD2	TRBJ2-5	NA	TGTGCCACCGGCCCGTCCGGGACTAGCGGGAGAGAGACCCAGTACTTC	CATGPSGTSGRETQYF
TRBV24-1	TRBD1	TRBJ1-5	NA	TGTGCCACCAGTGATCTGACAGGGAATCAGCCCCAGCATTTT	CATSDLTGNQPQHF
TRBV28	TRBD2	TRBJ2-3	NA	TGTGCCAGCAGTTGGACTAGAAGCACAGATACGCAGTATTTT	CASSWTRSTDTQYF
TRBV24-1	NA	TRBJ1-1	NA	TGTGCCACCAGTGGCCGGGGAAGTCCTGAAGCTTTCTTT	CATSGRGSPEAFF
TRBV12-3/TRBV12-4	NA	TRBJ1-1	NA	TGTGCCAGCAGTCCCGGTTATACTGAAGCTTTCTTT	CASSPGYTEAFF
TRBV28	NA	TRBJ2-5	few	TGTGCCAGCAGTCCTCTAAACCCAGGGGTAGAGACCCAGTACTTC	CASSPLNPGVETQYF
TRBV7-3	NA	TRBJ1-1	NA	TGTGCAATTACGGGGGGAGCGAACACTGAAGCTTTCTTT	CAITGGANTEAFF
TRBV5-4	TRBD1	TRBJ2-5	NA	TGTGCCAGCAGCCCCGGGGACAGGGGGCACGAGACCCAGTACTTC	CASSPGDRGHETQYF
TRBV30	TRBD1	TRBJ1-1	NA	TGTGCCTGGAGGGTGGGACAGGCGAACACTGAAGCTTTCTTT	CAWRVGQANTEAFF
TRBV7-9	TRBD2	TRBJ2-1	NA	TGTGCCAGCACCTACGCGGGACTAGCGGGGGGCTATGGGCAGTTCTTC	CASTYAGLAGGYGQFF
TRBV27	TRBD2	TRBJ2-7	NA	TGTGCCAGCAGTTACGGGGAGGGCGGCTACGAGCAGTACTTC	CASSYGEGGYEQYF
TRBV19	NA	TRBJ1-1	NA	TGTGCCAGTGGGGAGGGGGTTGCTGAAGCTTTCTTT	CASGEGVAEAFF
TRBV11-3	TRBD1	TRBJ1-4	NA	TGTGCCAGCAGCACAGGGGACGCAACTAATGAAAAACTGTTTTTT	CASSTGDATNEKLFF
TRBV30	TRBD1	TRBJ1-1	NA	TGTGCCTGGGGAGGACAGGGAATGAACACTGAAGCTTTCTTT	CAWGGQGMNTEAFF
TRBV5-1	NA	TRBJ1-1	NA	TGCGCCAGCAGCTTGGATGGGCAGAACACTGAAGCTTTCTTT	CASSLDGQNTEAFF
TRBV3-1/TRBV3-2	NA	TRBJ1-2	NA	TGTGCCAGCAGCCACCGAGTCGGAAGACAGGCAGCTAACTATGGCTACACCTTC	CASSHRVGRQAANYGYTF
TRBV2	NA	TRBJ1-1	NA	TGTGCCAGCAGTGGGACAGCTGAAGCTTTCTTT	CASSGTAEAFF
TRBV4-3	NA	TRBJ1-2	NA	TGCGCCAGCAGCCAAGCGATCGGGGGAGGGTATGGCTACACCTTC	CASSQAIGGGYGYTF
TRBV7-9	TRBD1	TRBJ2-5	NA	TGTGCCAGCAGCTTGACAGGGTACCAAGAGACCCAGTACTTC	CASSLTGYQETQYF
TRBV2	TRBD2	TRBJ2-7	NA	TGTGCCAGCAGTGAAGTGGTGGGAGGGCCGTCCGAGCAGTACTTC	CASSEVVGGPSEQYF
TRBV5-1	TRBD2	TRBJ2-4	NA	TGCGCCAGCAGCTTGGGGGAGGGCATTCAGTACTTC	CASSLGEGIQYF
TRBV11-3	TRBD1	TRBJ1-1	NA	TGTGCCAGCTCGGGAGGGGGCTTTGCTGAAGCTTTCTTT	CASSGGGFAEAFF
TRBV10-2	NA	TRBJ1-4	NA	TGCGCCAGCAGTGATAGTGGGAGAGTAAAACTGTTTTTT	CASSDSGRVKLFF
TRBV21-1	NA	TRBJ1-5	NA	TGTGCCAGCAGCAAAGACAGGGGGCGAAGCAATCAGCCCCAGCATTTT	CASSKDRGRSNQPQHF
TRBV2	NA	TRBJ1-4	NA	TGTGCCAGCACCAGGGTTGGCAATTTTAATGAAAAACTGTTTTTT	CASTRVGNFNEKLFF
TRBV11-3	NA	TRBJ2-1	NA	TGTGCCAGCAGCTTAGAGCAGAGGGCCTTCAATGAGCAGTTCTTC	CASSLEQRAFNEQFF
TRBV6-4	NA	TRBJ2-3	NA	TGTGCCACCCCAGGCGGGGACGTAGATACGCAGTATTTT	CATPGGDVDTQYF
TRBV2	NA	TRBJ2-2	NA	TGTGCCAGCAGTAGCGGGCCCCCCTCGGGAACCGGGGAGCTGTTTTTT	CASSSGPPSGTGELFF
TRBV30	NA	TRBJ2-4	NA	TGTGCATCGGCCGAGCGGACCAAAAACATTCAGTACTTC	CASAERTKNIQYF